These T cell receptor beta chains were read from a single sample in a study of T cell responses to AZD1222 COVID-19 vaccine. The repertoire was sequenced with immunoSEQ multiplex PCR; TCRdb's copy has only in-frame clones and lacks some. Among tens of thousands of clones listed, roughly 93% were seen once. The sequencing here drew on peripheral blood, taken on day 0 of AZD1222 vaccination. The source of these receptors is an adult in good health. Each CDR3 is given with its conserved first and last residue. A D gene is named only where the DNA matches it firmly. For some rows the clone size is stated as once, few or many, or as a class when expanded; others skip it.

CDR3: CASSQDAGFTGELFF; DNA: TGTGCCAGCAGCCAAGATGCTGGCTTCACCGGGGAGCTGTTTTTT; V: TRBV14; D: NA; J: TRBJ2-2; size: NA
CDR3: CASSPPEGFGYTF; DNA: TGCGCCAGCAGCCCCCCCGAAGGGTTTGGCTACACCTTC; V: TRBV5-1; D: NA; J: TRBJ1-2; size: NA
CDR3: CASMLHRAAFF; DNA: TGTGCCAGCATGCTTCACAGGGCAGCTTTCTTT; V: TRBV6-5; D: NA; J: TRBJ1-1; size: NA
CDR3: CASSPRTGTYEQYF; DNA: TGTGCCAGCAGCCCTAGGACGGGGACCTACGAGCAGTACTTC; V: TRBV3-1/TRBV3-2; D: NA; J: TRBJ2-7; size: NA
CDR3: CASSWGEVEQFF; DNA: TGTGCCAGCAGCTGGGGCGAGGTTGAGCAGTTCTTC; V: TRBV5-8; D: NA; J: TRBJ2-1; size: NA
CDR3: CASMGERSNQPQHF; DNA: TGTGCCAGTATGGGGGAAAGAAGCAATCAGCCCCAGCATTTT; V: TRBV19; D: NA; J: TRBJ1-5; size: NA
CDR3: CASSSGYSEQYF; DNA: TGTGCCAGCAGTTCAGGGTATTCCGAGCAGTACTTC; V: TRBV12-3/TRBV12-4; D: NA; J: TRBJ2-7; size: NA
CDR3: CASSSRTDHTQYF; DNA: TGTGCCAGCAGCTCACGGACAGATCATACGCAGTATTTT; V: TRBV7-3; D: NA; J: TRBJ2-3; size: NA
CDR3: CASSFLAGGDSYEQYF; DNA: TGTGCCAGCAGCTTCTTAGCTGGGGGGGACTCCTACGAGCAGTACTTC; V: TRBV7-9; D: TRBD2; J: TRBJ2-7; size: NA
CDR3: CASSLGSRNTGELFF; DNA: TGTGCCAGCAGCTTAGGGTCCCGGAACACCGGGGAGCTGTTTTTT; V: TRBV7-2; D: NA; J: TRBJ2-2; size: NA
CDR3: CASSPLSGTGVSGNTIYF; DNA: TGTGCCAGCTCACCACTGTCCGGGACAGGGGTTTCTGGAAACACCATATATTTT; V: TRBV18; D: TRBD1; J: TRBJ1-3; size: NA
CDR3: CASSSTEGGELFF; DNA: TGTGCCAGCAGCTCGACGGAAGGCGGGGAGCTGTTTTTT; V: TRBV11-2; D: NA; J: TRBJ2-2; size: NA
CDR3: CASSPSLRGGHTGELFF; DNA: TGTGCCAGCAGCCCCTCACTTCGGGGGGGACACACCGGGGAGCTGTTTTTT; V: TRBV4-2; D: TRBD2; J: TRBJ2-2; size: NA
CDR3: CASSETASSQQPQHF; DNA: TGTGCCAGCAGTGAAACAGCCTCTTCCCAGCAGCCCCAGCATTTT; V: TRBV2; D: NA; J: TRBJ1-5; size: NA
CDR3: CASKHADGELFF; DNA: TGTGCCAGCAAACATGCAGATGGGGAACTGTTTTTT; V: TRBV6-6; D: NA; J: TRBJ1-4; size: NA
CDR3: CASSLARGTLDTEAFF; DNA: TGTGCCAGCAGCTTAGCAAGGGGCACCTTGGACACTGAAGCTTTCTTT; V: TRBV7-8; D: NA; J: TRBJ1-1; size: NA
CDR3: CARSADRGRDEQYF; DNA: TGTGCCAGAAGCGCGGACAGGGGAAGGGACGAGCAGTACTTC; V: TRBV5-3; D: TRBD1; J: TRBJ2-7; size: NA
CDR3: CASSFPGVARYNEQFF; DNA: TGTGCCAGCAGCTTCCCAGGGGTAGCGAGATACAATGAGCAGTTCTTC; V: TRBV7-9; D: NA; J: TRBJ2-1; size: NA
CDR3: CASSIWRGLNTEAFF; DNA: TGTGCCAGTAGTATATGGAGGGGACTGAACACTGAAGCTTTCTTT; V: TRBV19; D: NA; J: TRBJ1-1; size: NA
CDR3: CASSVGDLGEQYF; DNA: TGTGCCAGCAGCGTAGGGGACCTGGGGGAGCAGTACTTC; V: TRBV9; D: NA; J: TRBJ2-7; size: NA
CDR3: CASSLWSGTGVRNEQFF; DNA: TGTGCCAGCAGCTTATGGTCCGGGACAGGGGTACGTAATGAGCAGTTCTTC; V: TRBV7-2; D: TRBD1; J: TRBJ2-1; size: NA
CDR3: CASSRLSGGGSPLHF; DNA: TGTGCCAGCAGCCGATTAAGCGGGGGCGGGTCGCCCCTCCACTTT; V: TRBV3-1/TRBV3-2; D: NA; J: TRBJ1-6; size: NA
CDR3: CASSLPQGAGPSYEQYF; DNA: TGTGCCAGCAGTCTCCCCCAGGGGGCAGGGCCTTCCTACGAGCAGTACTTC; V: TRBV28; D: TRBD1; J: TRBJ2-7; size: NA
CDR3: CASSQNLVAEAFF; DNA: TGTGCCAGCAGCCAAAATCTAGTGGCTGAAGCTTTCTTT; V: TRBV14; D: NA; J: TRBJ1-1; size: NA
CDR3: CASSTGVRNTEAFF; DNA: TGCGCCAGCAGCACAGGGGTTAGGAACACTGAAGCTTTCTTT; V: TRBV5-1; D: TRBD1; J: TRBJ1-1; size: NA
CDR3: CASSIVGGRQPQHF; DNA: TGTGCCAGTAGTATTGTGGGGGGCCGTCAGCCCCAGCATTTT; V: TRBV19; D: NA; J: TRBJ1-5; size: NA
CDR3: CASSLGQENSNQPQHF; DNA: TGTGCCAGCAGTTTGGGACAGGAGAATAGCAATCAGCCCCAGCATTTT; V: TRBV28; D: TRBD1; J: TRBJ1-5; size: once